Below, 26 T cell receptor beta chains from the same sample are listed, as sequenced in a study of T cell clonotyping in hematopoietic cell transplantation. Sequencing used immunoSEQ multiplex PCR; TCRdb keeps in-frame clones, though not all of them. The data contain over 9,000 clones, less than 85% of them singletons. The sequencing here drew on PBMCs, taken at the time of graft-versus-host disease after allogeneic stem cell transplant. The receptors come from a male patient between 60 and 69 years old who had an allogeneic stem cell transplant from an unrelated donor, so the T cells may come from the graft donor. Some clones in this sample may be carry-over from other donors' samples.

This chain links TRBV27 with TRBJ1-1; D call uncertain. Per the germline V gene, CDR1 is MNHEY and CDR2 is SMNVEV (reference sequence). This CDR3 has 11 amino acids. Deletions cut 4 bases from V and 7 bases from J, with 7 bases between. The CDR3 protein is CASSSGDEAFF. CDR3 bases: TGTGCCAGCAGTTCTGGGGATGAAGCTTTCTTT.

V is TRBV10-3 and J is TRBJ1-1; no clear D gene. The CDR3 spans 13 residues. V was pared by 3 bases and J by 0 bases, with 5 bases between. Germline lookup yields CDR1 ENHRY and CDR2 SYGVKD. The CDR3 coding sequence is TGTGCCATCAGTGATTCGGTGAACACTGAAGCTTTCTTT. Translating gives CAISDSVNTEAFF.

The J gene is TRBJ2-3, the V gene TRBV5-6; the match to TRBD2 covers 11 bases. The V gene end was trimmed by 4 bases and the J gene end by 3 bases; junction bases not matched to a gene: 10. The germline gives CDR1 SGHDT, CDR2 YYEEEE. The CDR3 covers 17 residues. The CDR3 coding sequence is TGTGCCAGCAGCCGCCGGAGTAGCGGGGGGGATACAGATACGCAGTATTTT. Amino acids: CASSRRSSGGDTDTQYF.

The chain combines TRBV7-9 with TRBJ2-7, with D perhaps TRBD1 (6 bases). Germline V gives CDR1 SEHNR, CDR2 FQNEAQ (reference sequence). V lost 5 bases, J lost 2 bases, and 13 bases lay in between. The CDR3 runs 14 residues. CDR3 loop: CASSPGPGAYEQYF. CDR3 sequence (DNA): TGTGCCAGCAGCCCCGGACCAGGGGCCTACGAGCAGTACTTC.

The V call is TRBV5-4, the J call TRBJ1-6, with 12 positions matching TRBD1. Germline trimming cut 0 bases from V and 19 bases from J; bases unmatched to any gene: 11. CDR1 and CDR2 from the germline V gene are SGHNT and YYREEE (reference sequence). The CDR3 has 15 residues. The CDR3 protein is CASSLGWDRGRGGHF. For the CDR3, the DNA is TGTGCCAGCAGCTTGGGATGGGACAGGGGGCGAGGCGGTCACTTT.

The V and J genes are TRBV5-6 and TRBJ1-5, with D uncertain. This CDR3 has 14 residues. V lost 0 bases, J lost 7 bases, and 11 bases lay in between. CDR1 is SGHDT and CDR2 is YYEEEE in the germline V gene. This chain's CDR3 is CASSLDGRSQPQHF. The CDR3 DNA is TGTGCCAGCAGCTTGGACGGGAGGAGCCAGCCCCAGCATTTT.

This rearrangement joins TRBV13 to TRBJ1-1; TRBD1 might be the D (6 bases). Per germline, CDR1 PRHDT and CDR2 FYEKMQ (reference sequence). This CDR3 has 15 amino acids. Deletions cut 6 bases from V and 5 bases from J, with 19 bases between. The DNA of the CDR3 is TGTGCCAGCAGGTCACAGGGTGTGGGATGGACTGAAGCTTTCTTT. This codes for CASRSQGVGWTEAFF. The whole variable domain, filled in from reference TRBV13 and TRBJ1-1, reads AAGVIQSPRHLIKEKRETATLKCYPIPRHDTVYWYQQGPGQDPQFLISFYEKMQSDKGSIPDRFSAQQFSDYHSELNMSSLELGDSALYFCASRSQGVGWTEAFFGQGTRLTVV.

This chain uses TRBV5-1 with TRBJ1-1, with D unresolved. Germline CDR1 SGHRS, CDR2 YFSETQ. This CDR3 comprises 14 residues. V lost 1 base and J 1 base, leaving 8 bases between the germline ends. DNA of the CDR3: TGCGCCAGCAGCTTGATTGAGGCGAACACTGAAGCTTTCTTT. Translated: CASSLIEANTEAFF.

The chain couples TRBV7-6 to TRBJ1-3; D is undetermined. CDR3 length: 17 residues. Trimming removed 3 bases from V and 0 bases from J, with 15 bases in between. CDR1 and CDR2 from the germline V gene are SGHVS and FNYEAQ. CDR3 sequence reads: CASSFKTYVPSGNTIYF. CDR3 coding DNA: TGTGCCAGCAGCTTTAAAACATACGTCCCCTCTGGAAACACCATATATTTT. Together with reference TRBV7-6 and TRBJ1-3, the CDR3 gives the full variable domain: GAGVSQSPRYKVTKRGQDVALRCDPISGHVSLYWYRQALGQGPEFLTYFNYEAQQDKSGLPNDRFSAERPEGSISTLTIQRTEQRDSAMYRCASSFKTYVPSGNTIYFGEGSWLTVV.

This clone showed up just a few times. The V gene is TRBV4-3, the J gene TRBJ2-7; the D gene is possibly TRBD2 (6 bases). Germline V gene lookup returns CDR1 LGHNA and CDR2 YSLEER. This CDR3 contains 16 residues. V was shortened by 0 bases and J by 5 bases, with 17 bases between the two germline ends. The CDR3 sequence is CASSQESAGSRDEQYF. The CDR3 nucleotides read TGCGCCAGCAGCCAAGAGTCGGCGGGGAGTCGGGACGAGCAGTACTTC.

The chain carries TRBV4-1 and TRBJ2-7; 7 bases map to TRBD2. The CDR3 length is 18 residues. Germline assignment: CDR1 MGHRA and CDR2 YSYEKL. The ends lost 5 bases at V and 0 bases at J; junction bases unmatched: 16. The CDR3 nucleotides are TGCGCCAGCAGCTCCGCGGTGCTTGCGACGGGGGGCTCCTACGAGCAGTACTTC. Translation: CASSSAVLATGGSYEQYF.

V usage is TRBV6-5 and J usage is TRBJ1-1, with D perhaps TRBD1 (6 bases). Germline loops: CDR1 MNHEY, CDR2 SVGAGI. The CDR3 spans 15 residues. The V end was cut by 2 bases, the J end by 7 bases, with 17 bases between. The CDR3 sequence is CASSYGGAQHYEAFF. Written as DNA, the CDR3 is TGTGCCAGCAGTTACGGGGGGGCCCAGCATTATGAAGCTTTCTTT.

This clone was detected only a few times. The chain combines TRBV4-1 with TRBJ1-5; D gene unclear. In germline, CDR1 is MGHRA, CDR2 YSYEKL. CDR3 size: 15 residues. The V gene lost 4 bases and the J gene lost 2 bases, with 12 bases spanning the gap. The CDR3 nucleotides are TGCGCCAGCAGCCCGGGTCAATTTGGCAATCAGCCCCAGCATTTT. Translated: CASSPGQFGNQPQHF.

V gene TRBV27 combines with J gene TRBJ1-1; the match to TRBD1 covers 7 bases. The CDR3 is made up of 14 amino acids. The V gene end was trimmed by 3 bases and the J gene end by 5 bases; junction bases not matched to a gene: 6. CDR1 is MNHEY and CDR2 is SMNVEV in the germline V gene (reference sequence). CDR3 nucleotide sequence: TGTGCCAGCAGTTTCAGCAGGGGGAATACTGAAGCTTTCTTT. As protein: CASSFSRGNTEAFF.

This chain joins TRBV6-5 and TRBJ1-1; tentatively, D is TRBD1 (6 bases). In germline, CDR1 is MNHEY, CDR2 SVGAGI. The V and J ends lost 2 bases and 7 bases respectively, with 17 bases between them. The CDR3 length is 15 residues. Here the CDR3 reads CASSYEQGRFYEAFF. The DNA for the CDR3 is TGTGCCAGCAGTTACGAACAGGGCCGTTTTTATGAAGCTTTCTTT.

CDR3 DNA: TGTGCCAGCAGTAGTACAGGGAGTTCACCCCTCCACTTT. Its protein is CASSSTGSSPLHF. V usage is TRBV25-1 and J usage is TRBJ1-6, with D perhaps matching TRBD1 (6 bases). The V gene's germline CDR1 is MGHDK and CDR2 SYGVNS. This CDR3 is built from 13 residues. V lost 5 bases and J lost 9, with 11 bases in between.

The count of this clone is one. The CDR3 DNA follows: TGTGCCAGCAGTTTAGGCATACGGGTTTCACCCCTCCACTTT. Translating it yields CASSLGIRVSPLHF. The J gene is TRBJ1-6, the V gene TRBV27; D unclear. Per germline, CDR1 MNHEY and CDR2 SMNVEV (reference sequence). This CDR3 is 14 amino acids long. Trimming took off 2 bases at V and 9 bases at J, with 11 bases between the two ends.

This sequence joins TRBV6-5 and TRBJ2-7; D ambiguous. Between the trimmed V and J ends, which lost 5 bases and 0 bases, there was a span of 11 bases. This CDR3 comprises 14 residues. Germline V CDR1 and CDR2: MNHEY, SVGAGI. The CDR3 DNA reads TGTGCCAGCAGTCCGGGCCGTAGCTCCTACGAGCAGTACTTC. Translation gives CASSPGRSSYEQYF.

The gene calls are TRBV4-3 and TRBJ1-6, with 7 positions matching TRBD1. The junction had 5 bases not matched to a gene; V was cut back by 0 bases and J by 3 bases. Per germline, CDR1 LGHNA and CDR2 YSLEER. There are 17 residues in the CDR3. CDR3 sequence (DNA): TGCGCCAGCAGCCAAGATACGACAGGGCACTATAATTCACCCCTCCACTTT. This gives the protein CASSQDTTGHYNSPLHF.

The CDR3 loop is CASSVVGTSGGGHRDTQYF. The CDR3 coding sequence is TGTGCCAGCAGCGTAGTTGGGACTAGCGGGGGGGGCCATAGGGATACGCAGTATTTT. V gene TRBV9 combines with J gene TRBJ2-3; 16 bases align to TRBD2. Unmatched junction bases numbered 10, after V lost 0 bases and J lost 6 bases. This CDR3 contains 19 residues. Germline V gene sequence: CDR1 SGDLS, CDR2 YYNGEE.

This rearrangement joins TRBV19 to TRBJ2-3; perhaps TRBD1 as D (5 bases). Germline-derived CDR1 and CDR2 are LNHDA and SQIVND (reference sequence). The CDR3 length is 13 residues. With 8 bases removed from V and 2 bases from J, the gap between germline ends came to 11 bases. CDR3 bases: TGTGCCAGTTCTGGACATTACACAGATACGCAGTATTTT. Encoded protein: CASSGHYTDTQYF.

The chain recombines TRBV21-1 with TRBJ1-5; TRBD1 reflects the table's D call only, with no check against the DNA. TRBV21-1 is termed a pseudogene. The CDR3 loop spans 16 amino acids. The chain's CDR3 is CASSNARQGAFQPQHF. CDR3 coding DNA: TGTGCCAGCAGCAATGCCCGACAGGGGGCTTTTCAGCCCCAGCATTTT.

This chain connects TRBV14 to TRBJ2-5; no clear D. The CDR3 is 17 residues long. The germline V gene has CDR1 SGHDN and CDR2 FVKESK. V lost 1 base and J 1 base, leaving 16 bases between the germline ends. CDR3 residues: CASSQASGTYFQETQYF. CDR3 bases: TGTGCCAGCAGCCAAGCGTCTGGTACTTACTTCCAAGAGACCCAGTACTTC.

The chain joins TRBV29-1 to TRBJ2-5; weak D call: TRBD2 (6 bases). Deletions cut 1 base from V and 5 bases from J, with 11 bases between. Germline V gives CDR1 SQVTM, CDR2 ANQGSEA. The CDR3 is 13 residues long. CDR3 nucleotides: TGCAGCGTTGAAGGCGGGGACGAGGAGACCCAGTACTTC. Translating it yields CSVEGGDEETQYF.

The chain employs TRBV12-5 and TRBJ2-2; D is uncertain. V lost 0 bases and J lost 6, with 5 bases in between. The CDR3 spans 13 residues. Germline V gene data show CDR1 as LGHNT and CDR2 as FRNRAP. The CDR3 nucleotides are TGTGCTAGTGGTTTGGTTACAGCCGGGGAGCTGTTTTTT. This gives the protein CASGLVTAGELFF. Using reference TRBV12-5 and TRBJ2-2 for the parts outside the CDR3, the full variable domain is DARVTQTPRHKVTEMGQEVTMRCQPILGHNTVFWYRQTMMQGLELLAYFRNRAPLDDSGMPKDRFSAEMPDATLATLKIQPSEPRDSAVYFCASGLVTAGELFFGEGSRLTVL.

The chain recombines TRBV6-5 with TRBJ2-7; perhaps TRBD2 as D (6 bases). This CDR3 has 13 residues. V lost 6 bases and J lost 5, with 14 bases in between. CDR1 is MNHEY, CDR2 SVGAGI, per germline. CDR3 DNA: TGTGCCAGCAGGAGGTGGCGGGGAGACGAGCAGTACTTC. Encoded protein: CASRRWRGDEQYF.